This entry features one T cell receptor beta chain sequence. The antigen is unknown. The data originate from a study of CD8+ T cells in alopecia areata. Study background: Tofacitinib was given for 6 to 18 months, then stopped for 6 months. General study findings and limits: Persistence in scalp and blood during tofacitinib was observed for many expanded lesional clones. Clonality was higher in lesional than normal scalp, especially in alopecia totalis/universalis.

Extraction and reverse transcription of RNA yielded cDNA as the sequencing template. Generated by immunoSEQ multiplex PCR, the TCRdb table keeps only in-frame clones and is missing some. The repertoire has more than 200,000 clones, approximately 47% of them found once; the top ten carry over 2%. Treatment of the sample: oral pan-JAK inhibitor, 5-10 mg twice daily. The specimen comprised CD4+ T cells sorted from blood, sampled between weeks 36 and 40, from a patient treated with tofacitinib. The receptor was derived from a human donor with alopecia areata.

The DNA for the CDR3 is TGTGCCAGCTCACCTTTAAATCAGCCCCAGCATTTT. This codes for CASSPLNQPQHF. V gene TRBV18 combines with J gene TRBJ1-5; no reliable D call. Germline lookup yields CDR1 KGHSH and CDR2 LQKENI. The CDR3 is 12 residues long. With 3 bases removed from V and 4 bases from J, the gap between germline ends came to 4 bases.